This T cell receptor (beta chain) came from a study of shared clonotypes between healthy human individuals. With respect to this clone: Its antigen remains unidentified.

Deletions cut 6 bases from V and 8 bases from J, with 19 bases between. The germline V gene has CDR1 MDHEN and CDR2 SYDVKM. CDR3 size: 14 residues. Method: immunoSEQ multiplex PCR; TCRdb's copy keeps in-frame clones and lacks some. The table shows 2 million to 2.5 million clones, with approximately 94% occurring only once. Overall study findings and caveats: Expectations were that clonotype sharing among donors would be affected by sequencing depth.

The rearrangement links TRBV28 to TRBJ1-2; D not certain. Specimen: naive CD4+ T cells sorted from blood. Subset noted: CD45RA+ positively selected. This TCR was sampled from a man younger than 35 in good health. CDR3 region: CASSTYLHSGGYTF. CDR3 sequence (DNA): TGTGCCAGCAGCACTTACCTACATTCGGGAGGCTACACCTTC.